Following are 18 T cell receptor beta chains from one sample sequenced in a study of read filtering for tumor transcriptome and immune sequencing. This library used roughly 400 ng RNA and molecular barcoded adaptors spanning alpha/delta and beta/gamma chains. TCRdb reanalysed the reads using MiXCR and keeps one entry per CDR3 protein. The sample lists tens of thousands of distinct CDR3 sequences, approximately 13% occurring once. The specimen sequenced was a population of CD138-negative cells sorted from bone marrow. All receptors derive from a donor at least 40 years old with multiple myeloma.

The table lists this clonotype with many counts. The rearrangement uses TRBV19 and TRBJ2-7; 11 bases are shared with TRBD2. The CDR3 is 14 residues long. Germline CDR1 is LNHDA and CDR2 is SQIVND (reference sequence). V was clipped by 5 bases and J by 7 bases; unmatched bases: 7. Here the CDR3 reads CASSPQGTSGEQYF. Here the CDR3 DNA reads TGTGCCAGTAGTCCCCAAGGGACTAGCGGTGAGCAGTACTTC.

This clonotype was counted at least ten times. The chain carries TRBV20-1 and TRBJ2-5, with TRBD2 identical over 8 bases. The CDR3 is 14 residues long. Losses at the gene ends were 5 bases for V and 4 bases for J; bases not matched to a gene: 9. Germline values: CDR1 DFQATT, CDR2 SNEGSKA (reference sequence). The CDR3: CSAPSREGPETQYF. The CDR3 DNA is TGCAGTGCTCCGTCACGGGAGGGCCCAGAGACCCAGTACTTC.

There are a few counts of this clonotype. The chain combines TRBV29-1 with TRBJ2-7; the D is unclear. Trimming removed 6 bases at V and 0 bases at J, with 12 bases between. CDR1 is SQVTM, CDR2 ANQGSEA, per germline. This CDR3 region has 13 residues. Written as DNA, the CDR3 is TGCAGCGTGGATGACACGCACTCCTACGAGCAGTACTTC. Translation: CSVDDTHSYEQYF.

This clonotype was counted between two and nine times. A much bigger clone sits one base away, suggesting this may be a read error. The chain is built from TRBV20-1 and TRBJ2-1; 13 nucleotides line up with TRBD2. The CDR3 is 15 amino acids. From germline, CDR1 is DFQATT and CDR2 SNEGSKA (reference sequence). As DNA, the CDR3 is TGCAGTGCCCCTGGACTAGCGGGAGCCTACAATGAGCAGTCCTTC. Its protein product is CSAPGLAGAYNEQSF.

This clonotype has ten or more counts. CDR3 amino acids: CASTQDYNSPLHF. CDR3 nucleotide sequence: TGTGCCAGCACCCAGGACTATAATTCACCCCTCCACTTT. The gene calls are TRBV28 and TRBJ1-6; D remains unclear. Trimming removed 7 bases from V and 3 bases from J, with 7 bases in between. Germline values: CDR1 MDHEN, CDR2 SYDVKM. This CDR3 contains 13 residues.

This clonotype was seen repeatedly, ten times or more. The J gene is TRBJ2-4, the V gene TRBV7-2; the match to TRBD2 covers 9 bases. Trimming cost V 4 bases and J 4 bases; bases outside gene matches: 17. There are 19 residues in the CDR3. Per germline, CDR1 SGHTA and CDR2 FQGNSA. CDR3 in amino acids: CASSSSTASGMHLKNIQYF. DNA for the CDR3: TGTGCCAGCAGCTCCTCAACCGCTAGCGGGATGCACCTTAAAAACATTCAGTACTTC.

This clonotype was counted ten times or more. The chain employs TRBV7-3 and TRBJ2-1; D is unresolved. With 5 bases removed from V and 5 bases from J, the gap between germline ends came to 16 bases. The V gene's germline CDR1 is SGHTA and CDR2 FQGTGA. The CDR3 has 15 residues. The CDR3 coding sequence is TGTGCCAGCAGCGACCGTGCAGAACCCAACAATGAGCAGTTCTTC. This encodes CASSDRAEPNNEQFF.

This clonotype was counted ten times or more. The genes are TRBV9 and TRBJ2-7, with 7 nucleotides matching TRBD2. Germline V gives CDR1 SGDLS, CDR2 YYNGEE. Trimming took 4 bases from V and 7 from J; bases not matched to a gene: 11. The CDR3 has 14 amino acids. The CDR3 is CASSLGGSSFEQYF. CDR3 DNA sequence: TGTGCCAGCAGCCTTGGCGGGAGCTCCTTTGAGCAGTACTTC. The complete variable domain, with remaining parts taken from reference TRBV9 and TRBJ2-7, reads DSGVTQTPKHLITATGQRVTLRCSPRSGDLSVYWYQQSLDQGLQFLIQYYNGEERAKGNILERFSAQQFPDLHSELNLSSLELGDSALYFCASSLGGSSFEQYFGPGTRLTVT.

With regard to this clonotype: One junction end does not reproduce the germline sequence, and a read error may be involved. The chain is built from TRBV27 and TRBJ2-7; 8 nucleotides align to TRBD1. CDR3 length: 14 amino acids. CDR1 is MNHEY, CDR2 SMNVEV, per germline (reference sequence). The CDR3 DNA reads as TGTGCCAGCACATCGGGACAGGACCGCTACGAGCAGTCCTTC. Translated: CASTSGQDRYEQSF.

The chain is built from TRBV27 and TRBJ2-7; 12 bases map to TRBD2. Per germline, CDR1 MNHEY and CDR2 SMNVEV (reference sequence). The CDR3 is 17 residues long. Trimming removed 5 bases from V and 2 bases from J; junction bases left unmatched: 10. In DNA form, the CDR3 reads TGTGCCAGCAGTCAAGCGTCTAGCGGGAGGGTTACCTACGAGCAGTACTTC. Amino acid sequence: CASSQASSGRVTYEQYF.

This clonotype was picked up many times. The chain has TRBV5-6 and TRBJ2-1, with D perhaps TRBD1 or TRBD2 (6 bases each). V was clipped by 8 bases and J by 6 bases, with 15 bases between them. In germline, CDR1 is SGHDT, CDR2 YYEEEE. This CDR3 is 13 amino acids long. The CDR3 here is CASRGEHLNEQFF. The CDR3 region has the DNA TGTGCCAGTAGGGGGGAGCATCTCAATGAGCAGTTCTTC. Full variable domain (remainder filled in from reference TRBV5-6 and TRBJ2-1): DAGVTQSPTHLIKTRGQQVTLRCSPKSGHDTVSWYQQALGQGPQFIFQYYEEEERQRGNFPDRFSGHQFPNYSSELNVNALLLGDSALYLCASRGEHLNEQFFGPGTRLTVL.

At least ten counts were recorded for this clonotype. The genes are TRBV10-3 and TRBJ2-3, with D tentatively TRBD2 (5 bases). CDR1 ENHRY and CDR2 SYGVKD come from the germline V gene. The V gene lost 2 bases and the J gene lost 0 bases, with 6 bases spanning the gap. The CDR3 is made up of 14 amino acids. In DNA form, the CDR3 reads TGTGCCATCAGTGAGGAGCGGAGCACAGATACGCAGTATTTT. Residues: CAISEERSTDTQYF.

In its sample, this clonotype was seen a few times. The chain is built from TRBV3-1 and TRBJ2-3, with D tentatively TRBD2 (5 bases). Trimming stripped 3 bases from V and 2 bases from J, with 6 bases between. Germline V gene sequence: CDR1 LGHDT, CDR2 YNNKEL (reference sequence). The length of the CDR3 is 13 residues. The CDR3 is CASSQTNTDTQYF. The CDR3 DNA sequence: TGTGCCAGCAGCCAGACTAACACAGATACGCAGTATTTT.

This clonotype was detected many times. The chain combines TRBV7-8 with TRBJ2-1, with TRBD1 matching 8 bases. Trimming removed 7 bases from V and 6 bases from J; junction bases left unmatched: 11. Germline values: CDR1 SGHVS, CDR2 FQNEAQ. The CDR3 consists of 15 residues. The CDR3 DNA sequence: TGTGCCAGCAATGAGGCAGGGGGCGTCCTCAATGAGCAGTTCTTC. Protein product: CASNEAGGVLNEQFF.

This clonotype was seen many times. This rearrangement joins TRBV20-1 to TRBJ2-7, with D possibly matching TRBD2 (6 bases). V dropped 3 bases and J dropped 0 bases, with 9 bases sitting between them. The CDR3 covers 13 residues. CDR1 and CDR2 from the germline V gene are DFQATT and SNEGSKA (reference sequence). The chain's CDR3 is CSARGGGSYEQYF. The CDR3 DNA reads TGCAGTGCTAGGGGGGGAGGCTCCTACGAGCAGTACTTC.

This clonotype appeared many times. V is TRBV7-9 and J is TRBJ1-2, with 9 bases identical to TRBD1. The CDR3 has 15 amino acids. Losses at the gene ends were 1 base for V and 6 bases for J; bases not matched to a gene: 6. From germline, CDR1 is SEHNR and CDR2 FQNEAQ (reference sequence). This CDR3 reads CASSLGMGTGNGYTF. The CDR3 nucleotides are TGTGCCAGCAGCTTAGGAATGGGGACAGGGAATGGCTACACCTTC.

V gene TRBV28 combines with J gene TRBJ2-2, with D unclear. The germline V and J ends were trimmed by 7 bases and 0 bases, with 12 bases remaining between them. The CDR3 totals 15 residues. Looked up from germline, CDR1 is MDHEN and CDR2 is SYDVKM. CDR3 loop: CASISQETNTGELFF. In DNA, the CDR3 is TGTGCCAGCATCAGCCAGGAGACGAACACCGGGGAGCTGTTTTTT.

This clonotype was seen repeatedly, ten times or more. V gene TRBV7-3 combines with J gene TRBJ2-1; 9 nucleotides match TRBD1. Germline V gene data show CDR1 as SGHTA and CDR2 as FQGTGA. V shed 5 bases, J shed 7 bases, and the junction held 6 bases outside the gene matches. This CDR3 region has 14 residues. The CDR3 DNA reads as TGTGCCAGCAGCCCCGGACAGGGGAAAAATGAGCAGTTCTTC. This codes for CASSPGQGKNEQFF.